The sequence of this T cell receptor beta chain was determined in a study of blood T cell repertoires in COVID-19. In the study overall: Resolution of symptoms, clearance, or two negative PCRs was present in recovered Cohort 3 donors. Researchers got acute and convalescent COVID-19 samples from the United States, Italy and Spain.

Trimming took off 1 base at V and 8 bases at J, with 8 bases between the two ends. Germline CDR1 is SEHNR and CDR2 is FQNEAQ (reference sequence). This CDR3 has 12 residues. Produced via immunoSEQ multiplex PCR; TCRdb's table is partial and in-frame only. The sample lists hundreds of thousands of clones, 86% occurring once. Across about two dozen US areas, participants ranged in age from about 18 to 90 years. Grouping used clinical history reported by participants in a survey and questionnaire. This sequence originates from a woman in her 50s in a cohort exposed to, infected with or recovered from COVID-19 (not recorded which). Source material: PBMCs or T cells enriched from blood (not recorded which). This chain uses TRBV7-9 with TRBJ1-2; D gene ambiguous. CDR3 residues: CASSLDIVGYTF. The CDR3 nucleotides read TGTGCCAGCAGCTTAGATATCGTCGGCTACACCTTC.